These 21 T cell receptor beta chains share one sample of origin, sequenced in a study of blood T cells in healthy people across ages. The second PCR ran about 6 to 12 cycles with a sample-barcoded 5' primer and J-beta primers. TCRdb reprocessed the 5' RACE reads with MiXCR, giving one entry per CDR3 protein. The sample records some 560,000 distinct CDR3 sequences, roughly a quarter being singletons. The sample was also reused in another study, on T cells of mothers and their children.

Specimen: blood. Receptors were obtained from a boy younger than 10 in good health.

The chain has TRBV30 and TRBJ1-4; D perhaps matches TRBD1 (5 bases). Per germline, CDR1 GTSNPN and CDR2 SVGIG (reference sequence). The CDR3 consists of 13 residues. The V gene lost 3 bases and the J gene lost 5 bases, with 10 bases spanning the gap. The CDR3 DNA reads TGTGCCTGGAGCTGGGGCCCCAATGAAAAACTGTTTTTT. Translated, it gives CAWSWGPNEKLFF.

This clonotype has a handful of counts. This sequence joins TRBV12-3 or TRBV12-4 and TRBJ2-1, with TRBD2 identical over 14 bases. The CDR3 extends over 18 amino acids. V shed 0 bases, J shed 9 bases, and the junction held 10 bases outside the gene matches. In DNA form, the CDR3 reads TGTGCCAGCAGTTTAGCGCGAGGACTAGCGGGAGGTTCGGTTGAGCAGTTCTTC. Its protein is CASSLARGLAGGSVEQFF.

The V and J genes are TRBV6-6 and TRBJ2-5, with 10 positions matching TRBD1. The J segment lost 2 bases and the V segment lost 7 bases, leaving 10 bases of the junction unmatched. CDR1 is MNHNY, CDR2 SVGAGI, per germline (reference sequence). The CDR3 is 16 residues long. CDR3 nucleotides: TGTGCCAGCATCGAATCACGGGACAGGGGTCAAGAGACCCAGTACTTC. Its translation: CASIESRDRGQETQYF.

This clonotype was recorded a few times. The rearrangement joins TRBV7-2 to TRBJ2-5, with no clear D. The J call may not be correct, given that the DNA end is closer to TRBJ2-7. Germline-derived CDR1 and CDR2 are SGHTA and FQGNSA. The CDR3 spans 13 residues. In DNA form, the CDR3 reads TGTGCCAGCAGCTTAGCGACCTCCTACGAGCAGTACTTC. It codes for CASSLATSYEQYF.

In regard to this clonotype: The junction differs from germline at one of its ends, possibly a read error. The CDR3 region has the DNA TGCAGTGCTAGAGGGGGGACTAGCGGGGGGGCCTTGGTCTTC. Translated, it gives CSARGGTSGGALVF. V usage is TRBV20-1 and J usage is TRBJ2-1, with 16 bases fitting TRBD2. The germline V gene encodes CDR1 DFQATT and CDR2 SNEGSKA (reference sequence). The CDR3 spans 14 residues.

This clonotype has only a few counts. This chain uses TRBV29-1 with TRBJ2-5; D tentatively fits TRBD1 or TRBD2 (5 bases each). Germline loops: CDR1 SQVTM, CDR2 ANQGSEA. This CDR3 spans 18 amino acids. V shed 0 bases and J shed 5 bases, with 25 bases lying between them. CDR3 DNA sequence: TGCAGCGTTGAAGACCCGTCCCGGGGCCTCCCCGGGTGGGAGACCCAGTACTTC. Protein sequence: CSVEDPSRGLPGWETQYF.

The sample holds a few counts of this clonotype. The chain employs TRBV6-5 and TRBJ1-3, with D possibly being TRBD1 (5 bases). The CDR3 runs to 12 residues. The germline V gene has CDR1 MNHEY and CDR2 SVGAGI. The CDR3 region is CPQPGPGNTIYF. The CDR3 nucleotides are TGTCCTCAGCCAGGGCCTGGAAACACCATATATTTT.

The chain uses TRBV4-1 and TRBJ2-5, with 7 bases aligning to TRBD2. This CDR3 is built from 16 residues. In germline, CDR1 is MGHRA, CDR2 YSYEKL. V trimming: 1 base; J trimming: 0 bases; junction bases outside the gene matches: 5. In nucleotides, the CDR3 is TGCGCCAGCAGCCAAGCTCACGGGGGGTACCAAGAGACCCAGTACTTC. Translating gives CASSQAHGGYQETQYF.

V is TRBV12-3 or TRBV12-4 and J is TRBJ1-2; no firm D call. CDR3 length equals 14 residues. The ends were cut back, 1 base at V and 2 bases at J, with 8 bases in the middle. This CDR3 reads CASSLVEGNYGYTF. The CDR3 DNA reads TGTGCCAGCAGTTTAGTCGAGGGAAACTATGGCTACACCTTC.

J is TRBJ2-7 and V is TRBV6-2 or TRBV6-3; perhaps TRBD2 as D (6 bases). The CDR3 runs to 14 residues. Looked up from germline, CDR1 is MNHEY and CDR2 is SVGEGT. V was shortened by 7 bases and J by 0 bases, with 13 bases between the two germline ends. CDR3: CASNPGRSSYEQYF. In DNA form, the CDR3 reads TGTGCCAGCAACCCGGGGAGGAGCTCCTACGAGCAGTACTTC.

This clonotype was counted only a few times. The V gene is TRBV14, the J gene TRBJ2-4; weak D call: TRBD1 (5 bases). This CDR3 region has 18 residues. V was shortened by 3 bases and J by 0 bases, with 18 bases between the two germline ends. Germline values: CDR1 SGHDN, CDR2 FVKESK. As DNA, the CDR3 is TGTGCCAGCAGCCATGGCGGTGGACATCTACTAGCCAAAAACATTCAGTACTTC. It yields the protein CASSHGGGHLLAKNIQYF.

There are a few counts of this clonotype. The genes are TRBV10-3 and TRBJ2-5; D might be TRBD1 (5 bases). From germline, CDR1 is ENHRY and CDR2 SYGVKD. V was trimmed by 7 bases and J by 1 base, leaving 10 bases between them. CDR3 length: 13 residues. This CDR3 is CAITEGAQETQYF. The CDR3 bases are TGTGCCATCACGGAAGGGGCCCAAGAGACCCAGTACTTC.

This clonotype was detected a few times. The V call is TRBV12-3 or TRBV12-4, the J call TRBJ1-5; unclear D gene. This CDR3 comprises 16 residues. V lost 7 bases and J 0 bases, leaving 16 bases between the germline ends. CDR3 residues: CASTMRSGDSNQPQHF. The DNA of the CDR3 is TGTGCCAGCACCATGAGGTCAGGAGATAGCAATCAGCCCCAGCATTTT.

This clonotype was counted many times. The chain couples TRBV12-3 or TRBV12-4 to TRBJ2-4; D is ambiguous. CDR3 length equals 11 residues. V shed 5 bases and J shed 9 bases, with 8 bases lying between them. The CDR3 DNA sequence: TGTGCCAGCAGTGCGACGGGCATTCAGTACTTC. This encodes CASSATGIQYF.

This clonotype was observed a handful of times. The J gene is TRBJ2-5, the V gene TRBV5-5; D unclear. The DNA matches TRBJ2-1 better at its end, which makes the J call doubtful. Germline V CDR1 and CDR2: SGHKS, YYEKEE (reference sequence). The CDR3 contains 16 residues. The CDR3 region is CASSLYPEAEMGEQFF. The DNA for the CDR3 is TGTGCCAGCAGCTTATACCCCGAGGCAGAAATGGGTGAGCAGTTCTTC.

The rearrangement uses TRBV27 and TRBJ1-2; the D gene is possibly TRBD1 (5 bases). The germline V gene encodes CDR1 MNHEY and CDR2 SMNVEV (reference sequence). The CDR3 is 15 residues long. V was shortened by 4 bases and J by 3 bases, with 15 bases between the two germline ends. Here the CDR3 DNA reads TGTGCCAGCAGTTATGCGGAAGGGGCGGACTATGGCTACACCTTC. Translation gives CASSYAEGADYGYTF.

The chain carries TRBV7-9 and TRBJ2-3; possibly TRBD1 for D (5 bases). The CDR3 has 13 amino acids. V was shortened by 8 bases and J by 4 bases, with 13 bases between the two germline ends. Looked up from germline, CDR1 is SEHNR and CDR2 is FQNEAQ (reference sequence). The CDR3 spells CASELRGSDTQYF. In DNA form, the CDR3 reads TGTGCCAGCGAGCTTAGGGGATCAGATACGCAGTATTTT.

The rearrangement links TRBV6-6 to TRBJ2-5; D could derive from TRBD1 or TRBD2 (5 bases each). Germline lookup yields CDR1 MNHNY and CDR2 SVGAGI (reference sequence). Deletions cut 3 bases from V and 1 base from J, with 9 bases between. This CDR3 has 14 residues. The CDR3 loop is CASSYRGAQETQYF. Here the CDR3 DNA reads TGTGCCAGCAGTTATAGGGGAGCCCAAGAGACCCAGTACTTC.

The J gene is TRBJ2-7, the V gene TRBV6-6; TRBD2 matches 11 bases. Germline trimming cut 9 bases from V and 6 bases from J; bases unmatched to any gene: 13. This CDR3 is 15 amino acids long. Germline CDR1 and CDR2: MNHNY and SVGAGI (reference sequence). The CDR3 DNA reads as TGTGCCAGTGACGATACTAGCGGGGGAAAAGGCGAGCAGTACTTC. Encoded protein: CASDDTSGGKGEQYF.

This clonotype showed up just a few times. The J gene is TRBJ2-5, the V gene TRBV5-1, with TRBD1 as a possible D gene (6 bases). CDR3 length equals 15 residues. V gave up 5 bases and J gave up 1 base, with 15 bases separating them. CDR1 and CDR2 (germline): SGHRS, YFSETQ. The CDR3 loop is CASSFSQGSQETQYF. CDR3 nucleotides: TGCGCCAGCAGTTTCAGCCAGGGGTCCCAAGAGACCCAGTACTTC.

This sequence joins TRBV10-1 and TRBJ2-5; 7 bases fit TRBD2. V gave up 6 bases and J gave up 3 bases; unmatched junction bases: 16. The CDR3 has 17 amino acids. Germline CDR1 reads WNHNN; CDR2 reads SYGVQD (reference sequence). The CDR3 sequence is CASRSGEGPLSKETQYF. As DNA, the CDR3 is TGCGCCAGCAGATCCGGGGAGGGACCCCTTTCAAAAGAGACCCAGTACTTC.